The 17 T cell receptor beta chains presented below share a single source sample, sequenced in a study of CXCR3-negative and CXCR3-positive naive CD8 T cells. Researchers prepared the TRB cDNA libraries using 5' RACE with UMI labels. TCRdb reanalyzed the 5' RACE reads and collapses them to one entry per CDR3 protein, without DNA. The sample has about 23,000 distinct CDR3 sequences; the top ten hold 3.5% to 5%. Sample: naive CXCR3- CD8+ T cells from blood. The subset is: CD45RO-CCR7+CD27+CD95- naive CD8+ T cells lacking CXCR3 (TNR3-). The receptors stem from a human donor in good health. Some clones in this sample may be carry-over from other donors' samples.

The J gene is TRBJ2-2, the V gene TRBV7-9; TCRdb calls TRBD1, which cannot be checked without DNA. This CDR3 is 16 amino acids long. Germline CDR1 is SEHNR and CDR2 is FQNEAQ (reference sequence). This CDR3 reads CASSLPHGQGPGELFF. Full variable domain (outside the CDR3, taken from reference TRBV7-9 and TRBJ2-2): DTGVSQNPRHKITKRGQNVTFRCDPISEHNRLYWYRQTLGQGPEFLTYFQNEAQLEKSRLLSDRFSAERPKGSFSTLEIQRTEQGDSAMYLCASSLPHGQGPGELFFGEGSRLTVL.

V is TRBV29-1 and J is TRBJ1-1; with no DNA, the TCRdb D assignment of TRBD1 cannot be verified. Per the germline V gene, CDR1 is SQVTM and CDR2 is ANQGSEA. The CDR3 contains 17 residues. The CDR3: CSVEDRGGPEMNTEAFF. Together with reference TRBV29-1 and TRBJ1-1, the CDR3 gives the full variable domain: SAVISQKPSRDICQRGTSLTIQCQVDSQVTMMFWYRQQPGQSLTLIATANQGSEATYESGFVIDKFPISRPNLTFSTLTVSNMSPEDSSIYLCSVEDRGGPEMNTEAFFGQGTRLTVV.

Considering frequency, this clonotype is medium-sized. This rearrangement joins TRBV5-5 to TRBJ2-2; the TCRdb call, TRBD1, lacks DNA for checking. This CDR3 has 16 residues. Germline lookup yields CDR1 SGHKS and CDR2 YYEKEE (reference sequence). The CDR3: CASSPGPGANTGELFF.

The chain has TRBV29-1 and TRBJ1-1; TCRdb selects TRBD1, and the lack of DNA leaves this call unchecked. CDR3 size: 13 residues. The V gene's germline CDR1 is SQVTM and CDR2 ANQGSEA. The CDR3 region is CSGAGAPNTEAFF.

The chain's CDR3 is CATREQGGTEAFF. V usage is TRBV24-1 and J usage is TRBJ1-1; TCRdb returns TRBD1, unconfirmable since there is no DNA. Looked up from germline, CDR1 is KGHDR and CDR2 is SFDVKD. This CDR3 spans 13 amino acids.

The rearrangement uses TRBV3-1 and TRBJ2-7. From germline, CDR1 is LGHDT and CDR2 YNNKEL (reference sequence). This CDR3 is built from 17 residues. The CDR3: CASSQGAVGISSYEQYF.

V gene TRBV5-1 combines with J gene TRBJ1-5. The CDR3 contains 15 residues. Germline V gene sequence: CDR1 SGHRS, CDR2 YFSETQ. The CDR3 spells CASSLAGNSNQPQHF.

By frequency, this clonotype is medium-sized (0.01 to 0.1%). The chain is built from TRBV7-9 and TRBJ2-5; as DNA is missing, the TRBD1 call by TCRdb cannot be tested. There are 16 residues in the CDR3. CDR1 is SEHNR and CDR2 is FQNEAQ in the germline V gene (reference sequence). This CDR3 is CASSLVPGTRLETQYF.

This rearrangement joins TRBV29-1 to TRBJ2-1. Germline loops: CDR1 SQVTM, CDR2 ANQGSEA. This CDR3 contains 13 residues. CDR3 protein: CSGLATLKGEQFF.

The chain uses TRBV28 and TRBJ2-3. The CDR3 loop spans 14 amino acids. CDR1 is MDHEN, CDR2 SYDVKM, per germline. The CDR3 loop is CASSSADSTDTQYF.

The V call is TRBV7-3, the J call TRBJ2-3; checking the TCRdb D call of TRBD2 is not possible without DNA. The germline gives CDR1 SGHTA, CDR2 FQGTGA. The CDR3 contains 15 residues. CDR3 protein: CASSQGTSGTDTQYF. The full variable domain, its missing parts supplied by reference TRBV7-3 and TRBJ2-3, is GAGVSQTPSNKVTEKGKYVELRCDPISGHTALYWYRQSLGQGPEFLIYFQGTGAADDSGLPNDRFFAVRPEGSVSTLKIQRTERGDSAVYLCASSQGTSGTDTQYFGPGTRLTVL.

CDR3 amino acids: CASTQGGSDTEAFF. The chain employs TRBV7-3 and TRBJ1-1. The length of the CDR3 is 14 residues. Germline V gene data show CDR1 as SGHTA and CDR2 as FQGTGA.

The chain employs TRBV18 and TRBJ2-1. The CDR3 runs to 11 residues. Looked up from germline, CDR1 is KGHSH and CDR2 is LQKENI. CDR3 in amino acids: CASSPANEQFF.

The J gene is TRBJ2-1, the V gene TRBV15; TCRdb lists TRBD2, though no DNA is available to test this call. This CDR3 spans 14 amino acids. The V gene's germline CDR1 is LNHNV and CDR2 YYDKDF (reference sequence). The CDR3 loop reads CATSTGTSGYEQFF. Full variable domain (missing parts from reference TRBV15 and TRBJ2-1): DAMVIQNPRYQVTQFGKPVTLSCSQTLNHNVMYWYQQKSSQAPKLLFHYYDKDFNNEADTPDNFQSRRPNTSFCFLDIRSPGLGDTAMYLCATSTGTSGYEQFFGPGTRLTVL.

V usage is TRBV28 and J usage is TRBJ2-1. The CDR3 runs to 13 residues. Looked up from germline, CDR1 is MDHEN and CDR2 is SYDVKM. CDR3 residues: CASSFGRNNEQFF. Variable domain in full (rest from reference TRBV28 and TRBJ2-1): DVKVTQSSRYLVKRTGEKVFLECVQDMDHENMFWYRQDPGLGLRLIYFSYDVKMKEKGDIPEGYSVSREKKERFSLILESASTNQTSMYLCASSFGRNNEQFFGPGTRLTVL.

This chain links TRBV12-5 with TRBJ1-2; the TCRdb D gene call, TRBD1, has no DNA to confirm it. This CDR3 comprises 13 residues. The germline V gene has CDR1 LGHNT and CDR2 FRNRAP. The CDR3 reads CATTAPGPYGYTF.

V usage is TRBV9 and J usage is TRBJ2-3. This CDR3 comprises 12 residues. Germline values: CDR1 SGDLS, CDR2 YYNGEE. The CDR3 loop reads CASSTKMDTQYF.